This T cell receptor (beta chain) was observed in a study of shared T cell receptors in the human thymus. Trimming removed 2 bases at V and 5 bases at J, with 10 bases between. The V gene's germline CDR1 is WNHNN and CDR2 SYGVQD (reference sequence). The CDR3 is 14 amino acids. TCRdb's copy holds only in-frame clones and misses some; the assay was immunoSEQ multiplex PCR. The data contain hundreds of thousands of clones, approximately 90% of them seen just once; the ten biggest clones take up approximately 0.011%. The same specimen was also included in a second study, on human thymus T cells.

The TCR sequence derives from a boy under two years old with a congenital heart defect. This rearrangement joins TRBV10-1 to TRBJ2-1; D may be TRBD2 (6 bases). Sequenced input: thymocytes. The CDR3 loop reads CASSEPGLNNEQFF. In nucleotides, the CDR3 is TGCGCCAGCAGTGAGCCGGGACTCAACAATGAGCAGTTCTTC.